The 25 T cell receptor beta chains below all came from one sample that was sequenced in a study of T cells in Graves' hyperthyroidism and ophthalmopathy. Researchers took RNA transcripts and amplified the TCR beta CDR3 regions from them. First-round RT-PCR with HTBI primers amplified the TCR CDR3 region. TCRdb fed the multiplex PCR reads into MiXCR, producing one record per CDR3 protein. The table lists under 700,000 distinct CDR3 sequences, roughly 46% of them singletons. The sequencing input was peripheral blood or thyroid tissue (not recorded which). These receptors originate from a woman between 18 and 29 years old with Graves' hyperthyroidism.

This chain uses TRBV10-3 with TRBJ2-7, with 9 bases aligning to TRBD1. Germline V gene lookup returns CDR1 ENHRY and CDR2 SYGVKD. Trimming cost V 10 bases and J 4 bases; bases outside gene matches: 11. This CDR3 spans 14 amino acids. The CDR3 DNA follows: TGTGCCAGCATCCGGGACAGGGCCGGGTACGAGCAGTACTTC. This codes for CASIRDRAGYEQYF.

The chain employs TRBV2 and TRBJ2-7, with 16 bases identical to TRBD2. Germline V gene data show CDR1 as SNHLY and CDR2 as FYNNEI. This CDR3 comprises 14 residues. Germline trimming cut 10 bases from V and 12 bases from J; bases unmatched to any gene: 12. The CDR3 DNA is TGTGCCAACTCCGGGACTAGCGGGAGGGCCGTTGCGTACTTC. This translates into CANSGTSGRAVAYF.

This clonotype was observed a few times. The CDR3 DNA reads as TGCAGTGCCCGGGACAGCTTTAACTATGGCTACACCTTC. As protein: CSARDSFNYGYTF. The J gene is TRBJ1-2, the V gene TRBV20-1; the match to TRBD1 covers 7 bases. Germline V lookup: CDR1 DFQATT, CDR2 SNEGSKA (reference sequence). The CDR3 runs to 13 residues. With 6 bases clipped from V and 1 base from J, the junction kept 5 bases outside the gene matches.

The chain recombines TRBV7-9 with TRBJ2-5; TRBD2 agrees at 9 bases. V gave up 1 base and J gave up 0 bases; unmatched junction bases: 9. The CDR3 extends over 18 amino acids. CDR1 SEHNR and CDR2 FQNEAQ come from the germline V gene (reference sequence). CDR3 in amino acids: CASSLVGLAGMHQETQYF. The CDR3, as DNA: TGTGCCAGCAGCTTAGTCGGTCTAGCGGGAATGCACCAAGAGACCCAGTACTTC.

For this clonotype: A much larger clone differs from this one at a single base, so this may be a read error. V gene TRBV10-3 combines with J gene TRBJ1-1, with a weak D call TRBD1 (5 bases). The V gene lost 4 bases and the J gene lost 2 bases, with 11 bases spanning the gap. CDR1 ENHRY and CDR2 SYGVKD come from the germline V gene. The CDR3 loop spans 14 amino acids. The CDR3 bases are TGTGCCATCAGTGCAGGGTGGGGCAACACTGAAGCTTTCTTT. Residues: CAISAGWGNTEAFF.

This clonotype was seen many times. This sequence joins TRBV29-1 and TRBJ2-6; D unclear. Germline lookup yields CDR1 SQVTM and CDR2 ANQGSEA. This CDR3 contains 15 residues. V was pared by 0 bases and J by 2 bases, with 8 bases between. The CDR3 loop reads CSVEEGRAGANVLTF. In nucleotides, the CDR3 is TGCAGCGTTGAAGAGGGCCGTGCTGGGGCCAACGTCCTGACTTTC.

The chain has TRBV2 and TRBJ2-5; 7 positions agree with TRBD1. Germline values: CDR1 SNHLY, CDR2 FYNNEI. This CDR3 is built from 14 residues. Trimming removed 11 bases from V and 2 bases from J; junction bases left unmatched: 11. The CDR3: CARTGTADQETQYF. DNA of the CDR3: TGTGCCCGCACCGGGACAGCGGATCAAGAGACCCAGTACTTC.

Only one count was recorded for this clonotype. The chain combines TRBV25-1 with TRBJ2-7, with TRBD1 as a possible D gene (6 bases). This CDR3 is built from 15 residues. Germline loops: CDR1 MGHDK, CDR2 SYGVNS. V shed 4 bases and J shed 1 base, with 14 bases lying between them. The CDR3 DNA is TGTGCCAGCAGTGTAGGGCAGGGGCCATCCTACGAGCAGTACTTC. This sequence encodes CASSVGQGPSYEQYF.

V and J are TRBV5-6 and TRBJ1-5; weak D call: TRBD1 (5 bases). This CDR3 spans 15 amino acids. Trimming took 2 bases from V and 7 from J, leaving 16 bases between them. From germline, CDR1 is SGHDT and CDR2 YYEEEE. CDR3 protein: CASSFWAGVGQPQHF. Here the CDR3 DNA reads TGTGCCAGCAGCTTTTGGGCGGGGGTTGGGCAGCCCCAGCATTTT. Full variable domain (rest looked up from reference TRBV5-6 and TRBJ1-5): DAGVTQSPTHLIKTRGQQVTLRCSPKSGHDTVSWYQQALGQGPQFIFQYYEEEERQRGNFPDRFSGHQFPNYSSELNVNALLLGDSALYLCASSFWAGVGQPQHFGDGTRLSIL.

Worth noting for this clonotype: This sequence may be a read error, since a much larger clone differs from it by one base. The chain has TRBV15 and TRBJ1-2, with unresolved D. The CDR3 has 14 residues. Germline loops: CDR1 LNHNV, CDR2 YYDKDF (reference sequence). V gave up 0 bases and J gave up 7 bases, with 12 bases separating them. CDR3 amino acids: CATSRDANSGGYTF. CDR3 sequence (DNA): TGTGCCACCAGCAGAGATGCGAATTCTGGTGGCTACACCTTC.

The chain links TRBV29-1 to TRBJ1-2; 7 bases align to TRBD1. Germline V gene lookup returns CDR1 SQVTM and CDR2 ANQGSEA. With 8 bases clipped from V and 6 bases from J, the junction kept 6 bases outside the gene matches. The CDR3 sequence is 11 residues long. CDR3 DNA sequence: TGCAGCTTAGGGCAGGGGGATGGCTACACCTTC. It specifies CSLGQGDGYTF.

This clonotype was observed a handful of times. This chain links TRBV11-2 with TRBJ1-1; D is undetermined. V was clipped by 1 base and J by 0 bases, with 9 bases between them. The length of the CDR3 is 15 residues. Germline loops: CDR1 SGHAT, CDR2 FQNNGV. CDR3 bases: TGTGCCAGCAGCTTAGTAGGGCACATGAACACTGAAGCTTTCTTT. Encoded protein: CASSLVGHMNTEAFF.

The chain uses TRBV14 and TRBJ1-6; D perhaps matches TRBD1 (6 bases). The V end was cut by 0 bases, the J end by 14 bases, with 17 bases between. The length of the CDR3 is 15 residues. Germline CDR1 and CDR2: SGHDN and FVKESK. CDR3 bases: TGTGCCAGCAGCCAAGAGTTCTGGGGGGCTGGTTCCCTCCACTTT. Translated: CASSQEFWGAGSLHF. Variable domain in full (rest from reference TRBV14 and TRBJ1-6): EAGVTQFPSHSVIEKGQTVTLRCDPISGHDNLYWYRRVMGKEIKFLLHFVKESKQDESGMPNNRFLAERTGGTYSTLKVQPAELEDSGVYFCASSQEFWGAGSLHFGNGTRLTVT.

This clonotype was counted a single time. DNA of the CDR3: TGTGCCAGCGGCCAGGGCTCCAACTATGGCTACACCTTC. Its translation is CASGQGSNYGYTF. The V call is TRBV11-2, the J call TRBJ1-2, with TRBD1 as a possible D gene (5 bases). The CDR3 has 13 residues. Germline-derived CDR1 and CDR2 are SGHAT and FQNNGV. Trimming stripped 8 bases from V and 2 bases from J, with 12 bases between.

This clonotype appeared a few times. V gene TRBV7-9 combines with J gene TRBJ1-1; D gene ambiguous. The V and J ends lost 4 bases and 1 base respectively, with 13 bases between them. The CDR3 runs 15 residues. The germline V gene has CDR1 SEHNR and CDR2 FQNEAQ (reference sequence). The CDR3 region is CASSSQSGRNTEAFF. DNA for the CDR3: TGTGCCAGCAGCTCGCAATCGGGTCGGAACACTGAAGCTTTCTTT.

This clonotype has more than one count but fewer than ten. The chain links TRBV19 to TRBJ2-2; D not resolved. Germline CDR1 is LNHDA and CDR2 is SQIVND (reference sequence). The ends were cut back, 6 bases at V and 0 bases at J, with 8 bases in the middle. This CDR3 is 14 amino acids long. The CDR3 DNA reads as TGTGCCAGTAGGGATGGCCCGAACACCGGGGAGCTGTTTTTT. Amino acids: CASRDGPNTGELFF.

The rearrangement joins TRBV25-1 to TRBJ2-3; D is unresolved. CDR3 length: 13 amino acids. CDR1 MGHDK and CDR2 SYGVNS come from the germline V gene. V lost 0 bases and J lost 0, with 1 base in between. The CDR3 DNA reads TGTGCCAGCAGTGAATATAGCACAGATACGCAGTATTTT. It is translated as CASSEYSTDTQYF.

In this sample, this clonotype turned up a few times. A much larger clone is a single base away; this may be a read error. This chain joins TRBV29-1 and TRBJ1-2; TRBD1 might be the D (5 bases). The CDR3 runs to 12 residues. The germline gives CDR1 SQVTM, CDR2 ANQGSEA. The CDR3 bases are TGCAGCGTTGCCAGGGCGTTCTATGGCCACACCTTC. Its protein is CSVARAFYGHTF.

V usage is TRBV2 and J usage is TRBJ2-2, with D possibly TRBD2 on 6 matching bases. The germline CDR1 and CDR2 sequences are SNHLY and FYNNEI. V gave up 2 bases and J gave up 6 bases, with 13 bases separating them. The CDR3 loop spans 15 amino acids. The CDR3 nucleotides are TGTGCCAGCAGTGAACGGGGGAGATGGGCCGGGGAGCTGTTTTTT. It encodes CASSERGRWAGELFF.

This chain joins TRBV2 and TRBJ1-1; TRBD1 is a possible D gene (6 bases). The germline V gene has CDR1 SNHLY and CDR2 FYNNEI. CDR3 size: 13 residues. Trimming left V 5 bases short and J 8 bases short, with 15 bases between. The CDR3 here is CASSLGRQVEAFF. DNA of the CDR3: TGTGCCAGCAGTTTAGGGAGACAGGTCGAAGCTTTCTTT.

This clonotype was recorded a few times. In nucleotides, the CDR3 is TGTGCCACCCTGGAGTTTATGAACACTGAAGCTTTCTTT. Its translation is CATLEFMNTEAFF. The chain couples TRBV10-3 to TRBJ1-1, with no clear D. With 10 bases removed from V and 0 bases from J, the gap between germline ends came to 12 bases. The germline CDR1 and CDR2 sequences are ENHRY and SYGVKD. The CDR3 extends over 13 amino acids.

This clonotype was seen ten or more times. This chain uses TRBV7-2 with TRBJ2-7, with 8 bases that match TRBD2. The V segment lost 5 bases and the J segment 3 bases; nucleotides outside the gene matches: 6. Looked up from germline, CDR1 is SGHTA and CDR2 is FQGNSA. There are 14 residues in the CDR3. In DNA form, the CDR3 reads TGTGCCAGCAGCCGAGGGACTAGAGACTACGAGCAGTACTTC. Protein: CASSRGTRDYEQYF. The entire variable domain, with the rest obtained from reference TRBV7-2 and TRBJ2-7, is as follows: GAGVSQSPSNKVTEKGKDVELRCDPISGHTALYWYRQSLGQGLEFLIYFQGNSAPDKSGLPSDRFSAERTGGSVSTLTIQRTQQEDSAVYLCASSRGTRDYEQYFGPGTRLTVT.

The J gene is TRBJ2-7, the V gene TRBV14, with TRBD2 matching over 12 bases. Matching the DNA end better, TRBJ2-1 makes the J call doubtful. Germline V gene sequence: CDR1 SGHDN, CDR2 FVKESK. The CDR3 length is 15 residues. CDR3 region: CASSPFGLAGYEQFF. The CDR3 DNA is TGTGCCAGCAGCCCCTTCGGACTAGCGGGGTATGAGCAGTTCTTC.

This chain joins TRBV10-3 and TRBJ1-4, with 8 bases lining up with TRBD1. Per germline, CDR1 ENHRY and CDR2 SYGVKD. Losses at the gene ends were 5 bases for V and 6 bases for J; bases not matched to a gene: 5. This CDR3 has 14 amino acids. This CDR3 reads CAISRGQGDEKLFF. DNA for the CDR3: TGTGCCATCAGTAGAGGACAGGGCGATGAAAAACTGTTTTTT.

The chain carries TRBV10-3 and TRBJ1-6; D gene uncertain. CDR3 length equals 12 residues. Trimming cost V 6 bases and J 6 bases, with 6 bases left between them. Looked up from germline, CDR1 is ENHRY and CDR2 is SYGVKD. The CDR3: CAISRINSPLHF. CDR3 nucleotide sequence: TGTGCCATCAGCCGGATTAATTCACCCCTCCACTTT.